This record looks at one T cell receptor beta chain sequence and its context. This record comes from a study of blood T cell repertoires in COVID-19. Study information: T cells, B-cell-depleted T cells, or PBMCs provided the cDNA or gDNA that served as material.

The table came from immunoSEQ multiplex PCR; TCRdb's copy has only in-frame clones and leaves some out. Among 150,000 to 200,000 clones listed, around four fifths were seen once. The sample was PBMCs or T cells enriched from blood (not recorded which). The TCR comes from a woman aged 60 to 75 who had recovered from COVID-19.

CDR3 DNA: TGCGCCAGCAGCGCCGACAAAGGCTATGGCTACACCTTC. Translation gives CASSADKGYGYTF. This rearrangement joins TRBV5-1 to TRBJ1-2, with D unresolved. CDR3 length: 13 amino acids. Trimming pared 4 bases from V and 4 bases from J, leaving 11 bases between. Germline CDR1 is SGHRS and CDR2 is YFSETQ. Using reference TRBV5-1 and TRBJ1-2 for the parts outside the CDR3, the full variable domain is KAGVTQTPRYLIKTRGQQVTLSCSPISGHRSVSWYQQTPGQGLQFLFEYFSETQRNKGNFPGRFSGRQFSNSRSEMNVSTLELGDSALYLCASSADKGYGYTFGSGTRLTVV.